The 30 T cell receptor beta chains below come from one sample, sequenced in a study of T cell changes during pregnancy in multiple sclerosis. Assay: immunoSEQ multiplex PCR; the TCRdb copy retains only in-frame clones and omits some. The table has roughly 59,000 clones, 91% seen once. Source: peripheral blood, taken in the third trimester of pregnancy. Receptors were obtained from a female donor in good health, enrolled as a control in a pregnancy study.

The V gene is TRBV7-2, the J gene TRBJ2-2, with 10 bases that match TRBD2. Germline CDR1 is SGHTA and CDR2 is FQGNSA. J was trimmed by 7 bases and V by 4 bases; bases with no gene match: 9. There are 16 residues in the CDR3. The CDR3 nucleotides read TGTGCCAGCAGCTCCTGGAGCGGGGGGGCTAGCGGGGAGCTGTTTTTT. Translated: CASSSWSGGASGELFF.

V usage is TRBV29-1 and J usage is TRBJ2-1; tentatively, D is TRBD1 (5 bases). The CDR3 totals 12 residues. Germline assignment: CDR1 SQVTM and CDR2 ANQGSEA. Trimming stripped 3 bases from V and 9 bases from J, with 12 bases between. The CDR3 region has the DNA TGCAGCGTTGAGGGGCAGTCCGGTGAGCAGTTCTTC. As protein: CSVEGQSGEQFF.

The genes are TRBV6-5 and TRBJ2-2; 10 nucleotides line up with TRBD2. The CDR3 runs 15 residues. Germline trimming cut 5 bases from V and 0 bases from J; bases unmatched to any gene: 0. Germline CDR1 MNHEY, CDR2 SVGAGI. CDR3 nucleotide sequence: TGTGCCAGCAGTACTAGCGGGGCGAACACCGGGGAGCTGTTTTTT. This gives the protein CASSTSGANTGELFF.

The chain couples TRBV23-1 to TRBJ2-2; no clear D gene. TRBV23-1 is an ORF, with its function uncertain. This CDR3 has 10 amino acids. The CDR3 spells CLGVTGELFF. Here the CDR3 DNA reads TGCCTCGGTGTCACCGGGGAGCTGTTTTTT.

CDR3 loop: CASSLTAFVGTRQMYNEQFF. As DNA, the CDR3 is TGTGCCAGCAGCTTAACTGCCTTCGTTGGGACTAGGCAAATGTACAATGAGCAGTTCTTC. V is TRBV7-3 and J is TRBJ2-1, with TRBD2 matching 8 bases. Germline trimming cut 0 bases from V and 4 bases from J; bases unmatched to any gene: 17. The V gene's germline CDR1 is SGHTA and CDR2 FQGTGA. The CDR3 runs to 20 residues.

The J gene is TRBJ1-1, the V gene TRBV18; 7 positions agree with TRBD1. CDR1 and CDR2 from the germline V gene are KGHSH and LQKENI. Unmatched junction bases numbered 6, after V lost 4 bases and J lost 10 bases. The CDR3 has 12 residues. CDR3 in amino acids: CASSQTGMGAFF. CDR3 DNA: TGTGCCAGCTCACAGACAGGGATGGGAGCTTTCTTT.

In DNA, the CDR3 is TGTGCCAGCAGCCCTTATGCCAGGTCTTCCACCGGGGAGCTGTTTTTT. Protein sequence: CASSPYARSSTGELFF. The gene calls are TRBV7-6 and TRBJ2-2, with unresolved D. Between the trimmed V and J ends, which lost 5 bases and 4 bases, there was a span of 17 bases. Germline V gene lookup returns CDR1 SGHVS and CDR2 FNYEAQ. The CDR3 has 16 amino acids.

V gene TRBV27 combines with J gene TRBJ1-2; 11 bases are shared with TRBD1. V gave up 3 bases and J gave up 7 bases; unmatched junction bases: 7. Per the germline V gene, CDR1 is MNHEY and CDR2 is SMNVEV (reference sequence). This CDR3 has 15 residues. The CDR3 DNA reads TGTGCCAGCAGTTTGGCCGGGACAGGGGGTCTTGGCTACACCTTC. This codes for CASSLAGTGGLGYTF.

This rearrangement joins TRBV4-2 to TRBJ2-2; TRBD1 agrees at 9 bases. V trimming: 7 bases; J trimming: 6 bases; junction bases outside the gene matches: 12. CDR3 length: 16 residues. Per the germline V gene, CDR1 is LGHNA and CDR2 is YNFKEQ. The CDR3 nucleotides read TGTGCCAGCACCATACGGGGACAGGGAAGGGCCGGGGAGCTGTTTTTT. Translation: CASTIRGQGRAGELFF.

This chain joins TRBV7-2 and TRBJ1-2; TRBD1 aligns across 8 bases. J was trimmed by 3 bases and V by 5 bases; bases with no gene match: 5. The CDR3 consists of 14 residues. Germline V gives CDR1 SGHTA, CDR2 FQGNSA. The CDR3, as DNA: TGTGCCAGCAGCCGGGACAGGACTTACTATGGCTACACCTTC. Protein sequence: CASSRDRTYYGYTF.

This clone occurred once. This chain connects TRBV5-4 to TRBJ1-3; 7 nucleotides match TRBD1. The CDR3 extends over 15 amino acids. Per germline, CDR1 SGHNT and CDR2 YYREEE (reference sequence). V lost 3 bases and J lost 0; bases outside the gene matches: 3. The CDR3 spells CASSSTGASGNTIYF. Here the CDR3 DNA reads TGTGCCAGCAGCTCAACAGGGGCCTCTGGAAACACCATATATTTT.

This clone was seen just once. The CDR3 protein is CSVEDPSGGGETQYF. As DNA, the CDR3 is TGCAGCGTTGAAGATCCCTCAGGAGGGGGCGAGACCCAGTACTTC. The chain carries TRBV29-1 and TRBJ2-5; D is perhaps TRBD1 (7 bases). CDR3 length: 15 amino acids. Germline V CDR1 and CDR2: SQVTM, ANQGSEA. The V and J ends lost 0 bases and 5 bases respectively, with 16 bases between them.

The genes are TRBV10-2 and TRBJ2-2, with D perhaps matching TRBD2 (7 bases). This CDR3 contains 18 residues. V dropped 2 bases and J dropped 2 bases, with 18 bases sitting between them. From germline, CDR1 is WSHSY and CDR2 SAAADI. CDR3 sequence reads: CASSEPSLAGANTGELFF. CDR3 sequence (DNA): TGCGCCAGCAGTGAGCCCTCCCTGGCGGGGGCAAACACCGGGGAGCTGTTTTTT.

J is TRBJ2-1 and V is TRBV19; possibly TRBD2 for D (5 bases). Germline CDR1 reads LNHDA; CDR2 reads SQIVND (reference sequence). This CDR3 is 15 amino acids long. V lost 2 bases to trimming and J lost 0 bases, with 8 bases between them. CDR3 protein: CASSITGSSYNEQFF. CDR3 coding DNA: TGTGCCAGTAGTATAACGGGGAGCTCCTACAATGAGCAGTTCTTC.

The rearrangement joins TRBV7-2 to TRBJ1-1; a weak D match, TRBD1 (5 bases). The CDR3 runs to 14 residues. The V end lost 5 bases, the J end lost 5 bases, and 15 bases lay between the germline ends. Germline V gene data show CDR1 as SGHTA and CDR2 as FQGNSA. This CDR3 reads CASSRGGGRTEAFF. The CDR3 DNA is TGTGCCAGCAGCCGCGGGGGGGGTCGAACTGAAGCTTTCTTT.

A single count supports this clone. The V and J genes are TRBV7-2 and TRBJ1-1; 7 bases agree with TRBD1. Trimming removed 5 bases from V and 4 bases from J; junction bases left unmatched: 1. Germline loops: CDR1 SGHTA, CDR2 FQGNSA. CDR3 length equals 12 residues. The CDR3 loop is CASSNRGTEAFF. The DNA of the CDR3 is TGTGCCAGCAGCAACAGGGGCACTGAAGCTTTCTTT.

This chain links TRBV7-9 with TRBJ1-5; D not certain. Trimming took 5 bases from V and 3 from J, leaving 5 bases between them. Germline V gene sequence: CDR1 SEHNR, CDR2 FQNEAQ (reference sequence). This CDR3 has 12 residues. CDR3 sequence reads: CASSRSNQPQHF. As DNA, the CDR3 is TGTGCCAGCAGCCGTTCCAATCAGCCCCAGCATTTT. The whole variable domain, remainder taken from reference TRBV7-9 and TRBJ1-5, is DTGVSQNPRHKITKRGQNVTFRCDPISEHNRLYWYRQTLGQGPEFLTYFQNEAQLEKSRLLSDRFSAERPKGSFSTLEIQRTEQGDSAMYLCASSRSNQPQHFGDGTRLSIL.

The chain carries TRBV6-1 and TRBJ1-6; the D is unclear. The CDR3 has 14 amino acids. Per germline, CDR1 MNHNS and CDR2 SASEGT. Trimming removed 2 bases from V and 5 bases from J, with 7 bases in between. Here the CDR3 reads CASSELPNNSPLHF. In DNA, the CDR3 is TGTGCCAGCAGTGAACTACCTAATAATTCACCCCTCCACTTT.

The chain is built from TRBV5-1 and TRBJ2-3; 9 bases fit TRBD2. V lost 6 bases and J lost 3; bases outside the gene matches: 8. Germline V gene sequence: CDR1 SGHRS, CDR2 YFSETQ. CDR3 length equals 15 residues. CDR3 in DNA: TGCGCCAGCAACATCGCGGGGGGGCCGACAGATACGCAGTATTTT. It yields the protein CASNIAGGPTDTQYF.

V and J are TRBV28 and TRBJ2-3; TRBD2 matches at 7 bases. The CDR3 is 12 residues long. The germline CDR1 and CDR2 sequences are MDHEN and SYDVKM. Trimming took 11 bases from V and 4 from J; bases not matched to a gene: 6. The DNA for the CDR3 is TGTGCCTCCGCCGGGGGGTCAGATACGCAGTATTTT. Translating it yields CASAGGSDTQYF. The entire variable domain, with the rest obtained from reference TRBV28 and TRBJ2-3, is as follows: DVKVTQSSRYLVKRTGEKVFLECVQDMDHENMFWYRQDPGLGLRLIYFSYDVKMKEKGDIPEGYSVSREKKERFSLILESASTNQTSMYLCASAGGSDTQYFGPGTRLTVL.

This clone showed up just a few times. CDR3 residues: CASSRGTGRTSLHF. CDR3 in DNA: TGTGCCAGCAGCAGAGGGACAGGGAGGACTTCCCTCCACTTT. The rearrangement uses TRBV7-2 and TRBJ1-6; TRBD1 matches at 9 bases. This CDR3 comprises 14 residues. Looked up from germline, CDR1 is SGHTA and CDR2 is FQGNSA. Losses at the gene ends were 5 bases for V and 14 bases for J; bases not matched to a gene: 10.

V usage is TRBV20-1 and J usage is TRBJ1-2; the D gene is possibly TRBD1 (5 bases). CDR1 and CDR2 from the germline V gene are DFQATT and SNEGSKA (reference sequence). V gave up 6 bases and J gave up 6 bases, with 11 bases separating them. The CDR3 extends over 11 amino acids. The CDR3 DNA follows: TGCAGTGCCACGTCGGGGGATGGCTACACCTTC. Translated: CSATSGDGYTF.

DNA of the CDR3: TGTGCCAGTAGCCAAAACCGGGACATGAGGACTGAAGCTTTCTTT. Protein sequence: CASSQNRDMRTEAFF. The rearrangement links TRBV19 to TRBJ1-1, with D perhaps matching TRBD1 (6 bases). The CDR3 covers 15 residues. Looked up from germline, CDR1 is LNHDA and CDR2 is SQIVND (reference sequence). Deletions cut 6 bases from V and 5 bases from J, with 19 bases between.

The V call is TRBV9, the J call TRBJ2-3, with unresolved D. CDR3 size: 12 residues. Germline CDR1 SGDLS, CDR2 YYNGEE. The germline V and J ends were trimmed by 2 bases and 2 bases, with 3 bases remaining between them. CDR3 coding DNA: TGTGCCAGCAGCGTCTACACAGATACGCAGTATTTT. Amino acids: CASSVYTDTQYF.

This chain joins TRBV29-1 and TRBJ1-3, with D unclear. Germline assignment: CDR1 SQVTM and CDR2 ANQGSEA. V lost 7 bases, J lost 0 bases, and 13 bases lay in between. The CDR3 consists of 14 residues. The CDR3 spells CSAVESISGNTIYF. Written as DNA, the CDR3 is TGCAGCGCGGTGGAGAGTATCTCTGGAAACACCATATATTTT.

The chain links TRBV7-6 to TRBJ2-7; TRBD2 aligns across 7 bases. The CDR3 totals 15 residues. Germline CDR1 reads SGHVS; CDR2 reads FNYEAQ. V lost 1 base and J lost 3; bases outside the gene matches: 6. The CDR3 sequence: CASSLEGTTYYEQYF. In DNA form, the CDR3 reads TGTGCCAGCAGCTTAGAAGGGACTACCTACTACGAGCAGTACTTC.

The chain has TRBV11-2 and TRBJ2-1; tentative D call: TRBD1 (5 bases). Germline CDR1 SGHAT, CDR2 FQNNGV. Trimming left V 5 bases short and J 13 bases short, with 12 bases between. This CDR3 has 11 amino acids. The CDR3, as DNA: TGTGCCAGCAGCCAAGGGGCATTCCAGTTCTTC. It specifies CASSQGAFQFF.

The chain combines TRBV9 with TRBJ1-1; 8 nucleotides agree with TRBD1. Germline V CDR1 and CDR2: SGDLS, YYNGEE. The CDR3 is 14 residues long. Germline trimming cut 3 bases from V and 1 base from J; bases unmatched to any gene: 2. The CDR3 DNA is TGTGCCAGCAGCGGACAGGGGAGGAACACTGAAGCTTTCTTT. Protein product: CASSGQGRNTEAFF.

The genes are TRBV7-2 and TRBJ1-4, with a tentative D call TRBD1 (6 bases). The CDR3 has 15 residues. Germline CDR1 and CDR2: SGHTA and FQGNSA. The germline V and J ends were trimmed by 6 bases and 8 bases, with 19 bases remaining between them. The CDR3 sequence: CASRKLTGIGEKLFF. CDR3 coding DNA: TGTGCCAGCAGGAAATTAACAGGGATAGGAGAAAAACTGTTTTTT.

The rearrangement links TRBV7-2 to TRBJ2-3, with 10 bases matching TRBD1. Unmatched junction bases numbered 4, after V lost 1 base and J lost 3 bases. The CDR3 has 16 amino acids. CDR1 is SGHTA and CDR2 is FQGNSA in the germline V gene. The CDR3 protein is CASSLVGQGGTDTQYF. CDR3 nucleotides: TGTGCCAGCAGCTTAGTAGGACAGGGGGGGACAGATACGCAGTATTTT.